This T cell receptor beta chain stems from a study of T cell responses to AZD1222 COVID-19 vaccine. General study results and limits: With dominance at 160-218 and 743-854, vaccine-associated CD4 TCRs spanned spike.

Profiled with immunoSEQ multiplex PCR; TCRdb holds only in-frame clones, not every one. This sample has some 120,000 clones, with about 87% found just once. This clone showed up just a few times. Its antigen is unidentified. This specimen includes other DNA sequences encoding the same CDR3. The V gene's germline CDR1 is MDHEN and CDR2 SYDVKM. This CDR3 has 12 residues. V was shortened by 2 bases and J by 4 bases, with 5 bases between the two germline ends. This sequence was found in an adult in good health. The specimen was peripheral blood, collected on day 0 of AZD1222 vaccination. The V call is TRBV28, the J call TRBJ1-2; unclear D gene. The CDR3 sequence is CASSLRLYGYTF. The CDR3 region has the DNA TGTGCCAGCAGTTTAAGGCTCTATGGCTACACCTTC.